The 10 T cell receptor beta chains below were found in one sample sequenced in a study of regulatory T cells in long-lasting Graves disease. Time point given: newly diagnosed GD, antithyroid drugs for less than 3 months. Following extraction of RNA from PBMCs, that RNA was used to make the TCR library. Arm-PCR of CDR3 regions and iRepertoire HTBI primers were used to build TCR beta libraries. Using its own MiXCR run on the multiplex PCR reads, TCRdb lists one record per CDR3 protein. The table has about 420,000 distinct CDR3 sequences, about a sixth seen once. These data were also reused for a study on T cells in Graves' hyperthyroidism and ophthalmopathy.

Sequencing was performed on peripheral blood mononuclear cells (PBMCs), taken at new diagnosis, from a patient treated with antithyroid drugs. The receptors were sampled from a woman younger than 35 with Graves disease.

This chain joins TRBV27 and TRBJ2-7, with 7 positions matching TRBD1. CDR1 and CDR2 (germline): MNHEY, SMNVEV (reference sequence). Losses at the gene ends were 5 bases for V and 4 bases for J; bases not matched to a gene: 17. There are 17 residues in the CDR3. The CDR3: CASSTRVTGAGVYEQYF. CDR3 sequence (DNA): TGTGCCAGCAGTACCCGAGTAACAGGGGCTGGTGTTTACGAGCAGTACTTC.

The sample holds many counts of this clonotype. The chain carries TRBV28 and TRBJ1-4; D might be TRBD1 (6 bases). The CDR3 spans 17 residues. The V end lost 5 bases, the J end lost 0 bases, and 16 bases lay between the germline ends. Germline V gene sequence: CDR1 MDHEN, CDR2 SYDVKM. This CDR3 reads CASSSRTAITTNEKLFF. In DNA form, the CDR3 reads TGTGCCAGCAGTAGTCGGACAGCCATTACAACTAATGAAAAACTGTTTTTT.

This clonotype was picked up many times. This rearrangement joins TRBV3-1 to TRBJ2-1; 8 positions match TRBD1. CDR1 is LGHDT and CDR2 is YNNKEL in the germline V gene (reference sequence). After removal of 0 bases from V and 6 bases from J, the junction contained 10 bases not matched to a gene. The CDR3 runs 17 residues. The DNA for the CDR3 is TGTGCCAGCAGCCAAGAACCAGGGGGCGTAAGGGGCAATGAGCAGTTCTTC. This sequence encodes CASSQEPGGVRGNEQFF.

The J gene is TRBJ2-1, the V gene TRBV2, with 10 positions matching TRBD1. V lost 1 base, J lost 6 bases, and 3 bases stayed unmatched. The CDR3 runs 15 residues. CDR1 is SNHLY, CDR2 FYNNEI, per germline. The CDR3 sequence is CASSEGTGGFNEQFF. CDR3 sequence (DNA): TGTGCCAGCAGTGAAGGGACAGGGGGGTTCAATGAGCAGTTCTTC. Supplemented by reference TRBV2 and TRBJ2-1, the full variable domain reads EPEVTQTPSHQVTQMGQEVILRCVPISNHLYFYWYRQILGQKVEFLVSFYNNEISEKSEIFDDQFSVERPDGSNFTLKIRSTKLEDSAMYFCASSEGTGGFNEQFFGPGTRLTVL.

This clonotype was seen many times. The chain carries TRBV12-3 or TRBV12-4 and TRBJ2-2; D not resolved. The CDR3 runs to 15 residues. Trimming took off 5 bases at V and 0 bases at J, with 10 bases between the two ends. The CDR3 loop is CASSPLQTNTGELFF. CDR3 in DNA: TGTGCCAGCAGTCCCCTACAAACGAACACCGGGGAGCTGTTTTTT.

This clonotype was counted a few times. Written as DNA, the CDR3 is TGTGCCAGCAGAGGGACTAGCGGGAGACTTGGATCCTACAATGAGCAGTTCTTC. It codes for CASRGTSGRLGSYNEQFF. The rearrangement uses TRBV28 and TRBJ2-1; TRBD2 matches at 14 bases. Unmatched junction bases numbered 8, after V lost 6 bases and J lost 1 base. The CDR3 is 18 amino acids. Germline lookup yields CDR1 MDHEN and CDR2 SYDVKM.

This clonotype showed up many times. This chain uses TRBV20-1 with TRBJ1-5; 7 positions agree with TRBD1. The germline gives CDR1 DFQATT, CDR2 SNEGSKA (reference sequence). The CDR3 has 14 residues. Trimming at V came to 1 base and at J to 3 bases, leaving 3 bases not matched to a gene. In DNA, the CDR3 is TGCAGTGCTAGAGCCGGGACAGACAATCAGCCCCAGCATTTT. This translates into CSARAGTDNQPQHF.

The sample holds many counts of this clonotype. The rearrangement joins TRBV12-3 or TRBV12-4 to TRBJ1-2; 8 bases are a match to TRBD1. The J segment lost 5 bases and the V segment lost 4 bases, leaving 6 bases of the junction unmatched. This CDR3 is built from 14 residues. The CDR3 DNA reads TGTGCCAGCAGTTGGACAGGGTCAGGATATGGCTACACCTTC. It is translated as CASSWTGSGYGYTF.

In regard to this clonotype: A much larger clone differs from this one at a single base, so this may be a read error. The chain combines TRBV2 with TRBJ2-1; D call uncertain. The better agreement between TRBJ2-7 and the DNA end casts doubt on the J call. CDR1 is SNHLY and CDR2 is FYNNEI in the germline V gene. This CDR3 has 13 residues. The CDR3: CAGSHDPAYEQYF. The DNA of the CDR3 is TGTGCCGGCAGTCACGACCCCGCCTACGAGCAGTACTTC.

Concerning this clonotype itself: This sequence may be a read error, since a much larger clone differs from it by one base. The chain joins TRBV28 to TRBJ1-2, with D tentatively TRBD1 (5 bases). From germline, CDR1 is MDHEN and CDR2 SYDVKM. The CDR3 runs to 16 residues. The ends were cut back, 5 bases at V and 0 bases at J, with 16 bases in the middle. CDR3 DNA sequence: TGTGCCAGCAGTCTTGGGGGGACGACTACTAACTATGGCTACACCTTC. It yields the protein CASSLGGTTTNYGYTF.